This entry features one T cell receptor (beta chain) sequence. Its target is not known. TCRdb's copy holds only in-frame clones and misses some; the assay was immunoSEQ multiplex PCR. The table has roughly 120,000 clones, about 90% seen once; the top ten hold 0.6% to 0.8%. The data were taken from a study of siplizumab effects on memory and regulatory T cells. Study results and limitations: Naive T cells appeared more varied than memory cells and looked like key alloresponse contributors. Siplizumab brought about a significant reduction in alloreactive sequences traceable to unstimulated CD4+ memory cells. Alloreactive clones mapping to unstimulated subsets formed only a minor fraction.

The germline V gene encodes CDR1 SEHNR and CDR2 FQNEAQ (reference sequence). CDR3 length equals 14 residues. V trimming: 9 bases; J trimming: 0 bases; junction bases outside the gene matches: 2. The clonotype comes from a human donor in good health. What was sequenced was Tregs sorted from blood. The chain links TRBV7-9 to TRBJ2-3, with 11 bases that match TRBD2. This CDR3 is CASRTSGSTDTQYF. CDR3 DNA sequence: TGTGCCAGTCGGACTAGCGGGAGCACAGATACGCAGTATTTT.